This TCR beta chain comes out of a study of cytomegalovirus exposure and HLA in healthy donors. Trimming took 11 bases from V and 0 from J; bases not matched to a gene: 15. The V gene's germline CDR1 is SGHVS and CDR2 FQNEAQ. The CDR3 runs 16 residues. To note about this clone: The antigen is undetermined.

PCR was performed using 60 Vbeta and 13 Jbeta primers. Authors' data handling: A later analysis tallied tens of millions of unique TCR beta chains, approximately 11 million of them shared. Assay used: immunoSEQ multiplex PCR; TCRdb lists only in-frame clones, some missing. That table gives V, J and clone size, and the DNA gave D and trimming. The listing records over 100,000 clones. The study, taken as a whole, reports: Later work showed greater clonal expansion in HLA-associated TCR beta chains than in equally common others. Most CMV-associated TCR beta chains were later found to appear HLA-restricted.

This sequence was found in a man between 18 and 29 years old in good health and CMV-seronegative. Sequencing was done on a sample of PBMCs. The chain carries TRBV7-8 and TRBJ1-1, with 7 bases that match TRBD1. In DNA, the CDR3 is TGTGCCTCCGAACATCTAGGGGGCGCCTTGAACACTGAAGCTTTCTTT. It encodes CASEHLGGALNTEAFF.